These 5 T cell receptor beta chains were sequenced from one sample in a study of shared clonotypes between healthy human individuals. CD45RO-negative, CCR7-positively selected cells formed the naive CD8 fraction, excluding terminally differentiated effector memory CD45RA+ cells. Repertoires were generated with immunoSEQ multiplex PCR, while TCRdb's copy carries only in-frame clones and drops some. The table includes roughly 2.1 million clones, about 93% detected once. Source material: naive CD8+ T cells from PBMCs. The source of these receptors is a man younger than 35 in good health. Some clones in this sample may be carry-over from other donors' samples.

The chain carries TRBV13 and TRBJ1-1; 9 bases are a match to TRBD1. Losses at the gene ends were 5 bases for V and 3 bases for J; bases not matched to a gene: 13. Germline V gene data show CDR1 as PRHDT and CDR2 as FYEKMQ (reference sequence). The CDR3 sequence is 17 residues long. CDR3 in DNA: TGTGCCAGCAGCCCTCGGGACAGGACAGGGGTGTACACTGAAGCTTTCTTT. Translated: CASSPRDRTGVYTEAFF.

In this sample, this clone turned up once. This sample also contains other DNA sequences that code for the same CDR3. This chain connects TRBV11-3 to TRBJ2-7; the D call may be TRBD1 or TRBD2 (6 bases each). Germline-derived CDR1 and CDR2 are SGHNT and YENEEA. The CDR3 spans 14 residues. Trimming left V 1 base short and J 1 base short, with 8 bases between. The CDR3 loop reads CASSLGGGSYEQYF. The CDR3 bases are TGTGCCAGCAGCTTAGGAGGGGGGTCCTACGAGCAGTACTTC.

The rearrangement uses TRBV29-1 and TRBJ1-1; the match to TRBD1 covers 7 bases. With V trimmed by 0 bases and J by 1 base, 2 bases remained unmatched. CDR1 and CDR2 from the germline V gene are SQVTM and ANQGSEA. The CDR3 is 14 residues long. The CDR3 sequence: CSVEEGTANTEAFF. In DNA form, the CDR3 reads TGCAGCGTTGAAGAGGGGACAGCGAACACTGAAGCTTTCTTT.

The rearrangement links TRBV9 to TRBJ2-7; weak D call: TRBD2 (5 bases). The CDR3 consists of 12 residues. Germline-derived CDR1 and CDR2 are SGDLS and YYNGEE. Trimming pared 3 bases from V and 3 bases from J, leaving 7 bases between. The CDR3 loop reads CASSDGGYEQYF. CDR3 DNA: TGTGCCAGCAGCGACGGAGGCTACGAGCAGTACTTC.

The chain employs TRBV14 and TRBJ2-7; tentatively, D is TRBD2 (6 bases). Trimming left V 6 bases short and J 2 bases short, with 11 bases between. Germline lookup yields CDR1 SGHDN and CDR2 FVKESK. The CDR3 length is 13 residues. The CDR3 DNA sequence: TGTGCCAGCAGGATGGGGGGAACCTACGAGCAGTACTTC. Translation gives CASRMGGTYEQYF.